This T cell receptor beta chain was identified during a study of T cells in Graves' hyperthyroidism and ophthalmopathy. TCR beta CDR3 sequences were amplified from RNA transcripts. First-round RT-PCR of the TCR CDR3 relied on the HTBI primer set. A single record per CDR3 protein comes from TCRdb applying MiXCR to the multiplex PCR reads. The sample includes hundreds of thousands of distinct CDR3 sequences, over 35% of them seen just once. Aged 18 to 65, the patients had hyperthyroidism that was newly diagnosed and had lasted under 2 months. Fresh peripheral blood, 9.5 to 10 ml of it, supplied the PBMCs. As to this clonotype: What it recognizes is unknown.

Study conclusions and caveats: Most thyroid clonotypes that were expanded above 0.001 also turned up in blood.

The CDR3 consists of 14 residues. In germline, CDR1 is MNHEY, CDR2 SVGAGI. The V end lost 6 bases, the J end lost 2 bases, and 14 bases lay between the germline ends. The sequenced sample was blood. This receptor was identified in a young man with Graves' hyperthyroidism. V is TRBV6-5 and J is TRBJ2-7; weak D call: TRBD1 (6 bases). Here the CDR3 DNA reads TGTGCCAGCAGACCCTCGACAGGAGCCTACGAGCAGTACTTC. Translating it yields CASRPSTGAYEQYF.